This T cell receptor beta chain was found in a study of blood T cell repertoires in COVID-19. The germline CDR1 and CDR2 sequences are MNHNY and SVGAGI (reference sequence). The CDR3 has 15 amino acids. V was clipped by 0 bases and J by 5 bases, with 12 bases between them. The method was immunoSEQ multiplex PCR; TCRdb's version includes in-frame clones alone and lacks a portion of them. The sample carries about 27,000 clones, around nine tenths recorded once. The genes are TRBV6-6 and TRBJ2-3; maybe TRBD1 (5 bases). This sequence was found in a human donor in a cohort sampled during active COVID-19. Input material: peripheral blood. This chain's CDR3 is CASSYSYSGKDTQYF. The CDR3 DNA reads TGTGCCAGCAGTTACTCGTATTCAGGGAAAGATACGCAGTATTTT.